This T cell receptor beta chain was identified in a study of prognosis after radiotherapy for stage I lung cancer. Across the whole study: Aged roughly 53 to 85 years, with a median of about 74 years, the patients were roughly 14 men and more than 5 women. Across the cohort, concurrent therapy accompanying stereotactic body radiotherapy was administered to no patient. Findings and limits, study-wide: Once stereotactic body radiation therapy had been given, unique TCR clone counts fell, with a median of around 10,000 versus 6,900.

From genomic DNA, TCR beta CDR3 was amplified by two-round multiplex PCR. The first PCR round targeted every TRBV and TRBJ gene with specific primers. The second round, a PCR step, used universal primers. TCRdb fed the multiplex PCR reads into MiXCR, producing one record per CDR3 protein. Of about 20,000 distinct CDR3 sequences listed, roughly two fifths are singletons. This clonotype occurred many times. Its antigen remains unidentified. Germline lookup yields CDR1 DFQATT and CDR2 SNEGSKA (reference sequence). V lost 0 bases, J lost 1 base, and 18 bases lay in between. CDR3 length equals 17 residues. V gene TRBV20-1 combines with J gene TRBJ1-1; no clear D gene. Sequenced here: PBMCs, sampled before or after stereotactic body radiation therapy (not recorded which). The sequence derives from a donor of 50 years or more with non-small cell lung cancer. CDR3: CSARDYGGFYGNTEAFF. CDR3 nucleotide sequence: TGCAGTGCTAGAGATTATGGAGGTTTCTACGGGAACACTGAAGCTTTCTTT.